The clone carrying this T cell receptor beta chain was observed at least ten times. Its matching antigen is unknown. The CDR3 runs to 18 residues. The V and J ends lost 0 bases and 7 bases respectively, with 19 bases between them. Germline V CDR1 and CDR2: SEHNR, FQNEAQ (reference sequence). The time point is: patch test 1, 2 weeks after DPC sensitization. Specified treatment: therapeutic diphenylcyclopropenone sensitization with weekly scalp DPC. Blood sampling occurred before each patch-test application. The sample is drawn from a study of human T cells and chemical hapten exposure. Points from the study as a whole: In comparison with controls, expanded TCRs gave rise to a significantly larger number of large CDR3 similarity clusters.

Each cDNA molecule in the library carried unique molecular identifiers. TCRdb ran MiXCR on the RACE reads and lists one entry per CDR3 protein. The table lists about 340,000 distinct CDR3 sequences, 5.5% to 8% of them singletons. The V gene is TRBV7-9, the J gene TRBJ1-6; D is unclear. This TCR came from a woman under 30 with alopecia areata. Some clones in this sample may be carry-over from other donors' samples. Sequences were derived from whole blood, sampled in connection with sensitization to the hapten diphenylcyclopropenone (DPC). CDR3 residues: CASSLAPEWLRGNSPLHF. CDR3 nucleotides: TGTGCCAGCAGCTTAGCCCCTGAGTGGTTGAGAGGGAATTCACCCCTCCACTTT.